This record looks at one T cell receptor beta chain sequence and its context. Under the authors' procedure: The assay estimated nucleated cells by amplifying reference gene primers. Clones were sequenced by immunoSEQ multiplex PCR, and TCRdb holds only the in-frame ones, with some missing. The V and J calls and clone size are taken from that table; D and trimming were inferred from the DNA. The sample has about 240,000 clones, 86% seen once. V dropped 0 bases and J dropped 6 bases, with 15 bases sitting between them. CDR3 length equals 14 residues. Germline CDR1 is GTSNPN and CDR2 is SVGIG (reference sequence). This specimen belongs to a study of blood T cell repertoires in COVID-19. About the research overall: Some COVID-19 samples were acute and others convalescent; all came from the United States, Italy and Spain. T cells, B-cell-depleted T cells, or PBMCs provided the cDNA or gDNA that served as material.

Participants had their cohort set by participant-reported clinical history. The chain recombines TRBV30 with TRBJ2-7; maybe TRBD2 (5 bases). This receptor was obtained from a woman between 40 and 55 years old with acute COVID-19. The source material was PBMCs or T cells enriched from blood (not recorded which). The CDR3 DNA reads TGTGCCTGGAGTGTCCGACTAACTCAAGCCGAGCAGTACTTC. Translation: CAWSVRLTQAEQYF.